The clone carrying this T cell receptor beta chain appeared many times. This sample was taken from a study of early T cells in non-severe SARS-CoV-2 infection. The germline V and J ends were trimmed by 2 bases and 0 bases, with 5 bases remaining between them. The CDR3 extends over 13 amino acids. Per germline, CDR1 SGHAT and CDR2 FQNNGV. TCRdb fed the 5' RACE reads into MiXCR, producing one record per CDR3 protein. The data show tens of thousands of distinct CDR3 sequences, 6% to 8.5% seen once. The rearrangement uses TRBV11-2 and TRBJ2-7; no reliable D call. This TCR came from an adult who was a healthcare worker with PCR-confirmed SARS-CoV-2 infection or an uninfected control (not recorded which). Sequences were obtained from whole blood. The CDR3 is CASSLRVSYEQYF. The CDR3 nucleotides are TGTGCCAGCAGCTTAAGAGTCTCCTACGAGCAGTACTTC.